A single sample gave rise to the 24 T cell receptor beta chains below, sequenced in a study of long-term antiretroviral therapy in people with HIV. They ran version v3.0 of the immunoSEQ assay at survey level. Profiling relied on immunoSEQ multiplex PCR, and the TCRdb table lists in-frame clones only, not all of them. The repertoire holds 15,000 to 20,000 clones, with about three quarters as singletons. Sequenced material: unsorted PBMCs, taken 2.9 years after starting antiretroviral therapy. The receptor source for this set is a woman in her 30s with HIV.

J is TRBJ1-2 and V is TRBV10-3; 9 bases agree with TRBD1. Germline trimming cut 7 bases from V and 0 bases from J; bases unmatched to any gene: 3. The length of the CDR3 is 14 residues. CDR1 is ENHRY and CDR2 is SYGVKD in the germline V gene. CDR3 sequence reads: CAIMGDRANYGYTF. For the CDR3, the DNA is TGTGCCATCATGGGGGACAGGGCTAACTATGGCTACACCTTC.

The chain combines TRBV6-6 with TRBJ2-7, with 9 bases fitting TRBD1. The length of the CDR3 is 14 residues. Losses at the gene ends were 4 bases for V and 3 bases for J; bases not matched to a gene: 4. Germline values: CDR1 MNHNY, CDR2 SVGAGI (reference sequence). CDR3 region: CASSLGQGFYEQYF. CDR3 in DNA: TGTGCCAGCAGTTTGGGACAGGGATTCTACGAGCAGTACTTC.

The chain is built from TRBV27 and TRBJ1-5; D gene uncertain. The length of the CDR3 is 13 residues. Germline CDR1 is MNHEY and CDR2 is SMNVEV (reference sequence). Trimming removed 0 bases from V and 4 bases from J, with 4 bases in between. CDR3 sequence: CASSLSRNQPQHF. Here the CDR3 DNA reads TGTGCCAGCAGTTTATCTAGAAATCAGCCCCAGCATTTT.

V is TRBV7-8 and J is TRBJ1-5; D is unresolved. In germline, CDR1 is SGHVS, CDR2 FQNEAQ. This CDR3 comprises 15 residues. Trimming stripped 6 bases from V and 4 bases from J, with 16 bases between. The CDR3 sequence: CASSQTTGGNQPQHF. The CDR3 DNA sequence: TGTGCCAGCAGTCAAACGACGGGAGGGAATCAGCCCCAGCATTTT. Filled out from reference TRBV7-8 and TRBJ1-5, the complete variable domain reads GAGVSQSPRYKVAKRGQDVALRCDPISGHVSLFWYQQALGQGPEFLTYFQNEAQLDKSGLPSDRFFAERPEGSVSTLKIQRTQQEDSAVYLCASSQTTGGNQPQHFGDGTRLSIL.

The chain uses TRBV5-1 and TRBJ1-2; the match to TRBD1 covers 11 bases. The CDR3 has 14 amino acids. Unmatched junction bases numbered 6, after V lost 4 bases and J lost 7 bases. CDR1 and CDR2 (germline): SGHRS, YFSETQ. The DNA for the CDR3 is TGCGCCAGCAGCGGTGACGGGACAGGGGGTGGCTACACCTTC. It is translated as CASSGDGTGGGYTF.

This chain links TRBV7-9 with TRBJ1-4; D may be TRBD1 (5 bases). The V and J ends lost 1 base and 8 bases respectively, with 11 bases between them. The CDR3 is made up of 14 amino acids. The germline V gene encodes CDR1 SEHNR and CDR2 FQNEAQ (reference sequence). The DNA for the CDR3 is TGTGCCAGCAGCTTAGGGCAGGGTAACGAAAAACTGTTTTTT. Translating it yields CASSLGQGNEKLFF.

The chain combines TRBV5-1 with TRBJ1-2; D call uncertain. CDR1 SGHRS and CDR2 YFSETQ come from the germline V gene. V shed 0 bases and J shed 8 bases, with 14 bases lying between them. CDR3 length: 14 amino acids. This chain's CDR3 is CASSLGAPNSGYTF. For the CDR3, the DNA is TGCGCCAGCAGCTTGGGCGCCCCTAACAGCGGCTACACCTTC.

This sequence joins TRBV6-1 and TRBJ2-7; 14 nucleotides agree with TRBD2. V was clipped by 4 bases and J by 2 bases; unmatched bases: 1. Germline CDR1 and CDR2: MNHNS and SASEGT. The length of the CDR3 is 15 residues. The CDR3 loop is CASSAGLAGAYEQYV. In nucleotides, the CDR3 is TGTGCCAGCAGTGCGGGACTAGCGGGGGCCTACGAGCAGTACGTC.

CDR3 nucleotides: TGTGCCAGCAGTGGTAGACAGAGGATGAACACTGAAGCTTTCTTT. Translation: CASSGRQRMNTEAFF. The rearrangement joins TRBV6-1 to TRBJ1-1, with D possibly matching TRBD1 (5 bases). The V and J ends lost 4 bases and 0 bases respectively, with 12 bases between them. This CDR3 is 15 amino acids long. Germline values: CDR1 MNHNS, CDR2 SASEGT.

This chain joins TRBV7-6 and TRBJ2-5; D is tentatively TRBD1 or TRBD2 (5 bases each). Trimming cost V 3 bases and J 5 bases, with 16 bases left between them. The CDR3 is made up of 15 amino acids. Germline loops: CDR1 SGHVS, CDR2 FNYEAQ. The CDR3 protein is CASSLPGARRETQYF. CDR3 DNA sequence: TGTGCCAGCAGCTTGCCCGGGGCCAGAAGGGAGACCCAGTACTTC.

This clone has more than one count but fewer than ten. This chain uses TRBV27 with TRBJ1-2; D is unclear. The length of the CDR3 is 12 residues. CDR1 is MNHEY and CDR2 is SMNVEV in the germline V gene (reference sequence). The V gene lost 3 bases and the J gene lost 11 bases, with 13 bases spanning the gap. The CDR3 nucleotides are TGTGCCAGCAGTTTTTCCGGTACCGGTTACACCTTC. This gives the protein CASSFSGTGYTF.

This chain links TRBV5-5 with TRBJ1-5, with a weak D call TRBD1 (5 bases). Germline CDR1 is SGHKS and CDR2 is YYEKEE (reference sequence). V lost 2 bases and J lost 4, with 10 bases in between. The CDR3 is 14 residues long. The CDR3 loop reads CASSFDSINQPQHF. DNA of the CDR3: TGTGCCAGCAGCTTTGACAGCATAAATCAGCCCCAGCATTTT.

The rearrangement uses TRBV5-1 and TRBJ1-2, with 10 bases fitting TRBD1. Germline V CDR1 and CDR2: SGHRS, YFSETQ. With V trimmed by 3 bases and J by 8 bases, 7 bases remained unmatched. The CDR3 extends over 14 amino acids. The CDR3 loop reads CASSSTGTGDGYTF. CDR3 bases: TGCGCCAGCAGCTCCACCGGGACAGGGGACGGCTACACCTTC. Filled out from reference TRBV5-1 and TRBJ1-2, the complete variable domain reads KAGVTQTPRYLIKTRGQQVTLSCSPISGHRSVSWYQQTPGQGLQFLFEYFSETQRNKGNFPGRFSGRQFSNSRSEMNVSTLELGDSALYLCASSSTGTGDGYTFGSGTRLTVV.

The chain combines TRBV7-3 with TRBJ2-4; D is unresolved. The CDR3 totals 16 residues. The V end was cut by 5 bases, the J end by 0 bases, with 14 bases between. The germline V gene has CDR1 SGHTA and CDR2 FQGTGA. The CDR3 sequence is CASSAPDRLAKNIQYF. As DNA, the CDR3 is TGTGCCAGCAGCGCGCCGGACCGGCTAGCCAAAAACATTCAGTACTTC. The complete variable domain, with remaining parts taken from reference TRBV7-3 and TRBJ2-4, reads GAGVSQTPSNKVTEKGKYVELRCDPISGHTALYWYRQSLGQGPEFLIYFQGTGAADDSGLPNDRFFAVRPEGSVSTLKIQRTERGDSAVYLCASSAPDRLAKNIQYFGAGTRLSVL.

There are a few counts of this clone. This sequence joins TRBV11-3 and TRBJ2-2, with D uncertain. The CDR3 sequence is 12 residues long. With 1 base removed from V and 7 bases from J, the gap between germline ends came to 4 bases. CDR1 is SGHNT and CDR2 is YENEEA in the germline V gene. CDR3 loop: CASSLVDGELFF. CDR3 DNA sequence: TGTGCCAGCAGCTTAGTCGACGGGGAGCTGTTTTTT. The full variable domain, with the rest looked up from reference TRBV11-3 and TRBJ2-2, is EAGVVQSPRYKIIEKKQPVAFWCNPISGHNTLYWYLQNLGQGPELLIRYENEEAVDDSQLPKDRFSAERLKGVDSTLKIQPAELGDSAVYLCASSLVDGELFFGEGSRLTVL.

This clone was recorded a few times. The V and J genes are TRBV29-1 and TRBJ1-1, with D perhaps TRBD1 (5 bases). Trimming pared 7 bases from V and 11 bases from J, leaving 17 bases between. The CDR3 covers 11 residues. Germline V gene lookup returns CDR1 SQVTM and CDR2 ANQGSEA. The CDR3 sequence is CSGVTVQSAFF. In DNA form, the CDR3 reads TGCAGCGGGGTGACAGTCCAAAGTGCTTTCTTT.

The V and J genes are TRBV7-9 and TRBJ1-4; no firm D call. V lost 5 bases and J lost 7, with 8 bases in between. The CDR3 consists of 12 residues. Germline values: CDR1 SEHNR, CDR2 FQNEAQ (reference sequence). In DNA, the CDR3 is TGTGCCAGCAGCACAGACGGTGAAAAACTGTTTTTT. Amino acid sequence: CASSTDGEKLFF.

The CDR3: CASSQTGYGANVLTF. CDR3 bases: TGTGCCAGCAGCCAGACAGGGTACGGGGCCAACGTCCTGACTTTC. The V call is TRBV5-6, the J call TRBJ2-6; TRBD1 matches 7 bases. Unmatched junction bases numbered 5, after V lost 4 bases and J lost 4 bases. Germline loops: CDR1 SGHDT, CDR2 YYEEEE. The CDR3 totals 15 residues.

The DNA of the CDR3 is TGTGCCAGCAGCGACGGACAGGGGGCCAAAAACATTCAGTACTTC. Translated: CASSDGQGAKNIQYF. This chain links TRBV9 with TRBJ2-4, with 9 positions matching TRBD1. The germline V gene has CDR1 SGDLS and CDR2 YYNGEE. V lost 3 bases, J lost 1 base, and 2 bases stayed unmatched. The CDR3 is 15 amino acids. Drawing the rest from reference TRBV9 and TRBJ2-4, the complete variable domain is DSGVTQTPKHLITATGQRVTLRCSPRSGDLSVYWYQQSLDQGLQFLIQYYNGEERAKGNILERFSAQQFPDLHSELNLSSLELGDSALYFCASSDGQGAKNIQYFGAGTRLSVL.

The chain combines TRBV15 with TRBJ1-1, with 9 bases fitting TRBD1. Trimming at V came to 2 bases and at J to 0 bases, leaving 1 base not matched to a gene. The CDR3 is 15 amino acids. Germline loops: CDR1 LNHNV, CDR2 YYDKDF (reference sequence). The CDR3, as DNA: TGTGCCACCAGCAGAAGGACAGGGGTGAACACTGAAGCTTTCTTT. Its protein is CATSRRTGVNTEAFF.

V and J are TRBV5-1 and TRBJ2-3, with D maybe TRBD1 (6 bases). V was cut by 0 bases and J by 4 bases, with 12 bases left in between. Germline CDR1 is SGHRS and CDR2 is YFSETQ. The CDR3 is 15 amino acids. The CDR3 loop reads CASSLEGGGADTQYF. CDR3 DNA: TGCGCCAGCAGCTTGGAAGGGGGTGGCGCAGATACGCAGTATTTT.

The V call is TRBV5-1, the J call TRBJ1-5, with D possibly TRBD1 on 5 matching bases. The CDR3 is 15 residues long. The V end lost 2 bases, the J end lost 4 bases, and 13 bases lay between the germline ends. Germline lookup yields CDR1 SGHRS and CDR2 YFSETQ. CDR3 bases: TGCGCCAGCAGCTTTGGGGACTCGGGGAATCAGCCCCAGCATTTT. It encodes CASSFGDSGNQPQHF.

This rearrangement joins TRBV5-1 to TRBJ1-4; 8 bases map to TRBD1. The V gene's germline CDR1 is SGHRS and CDR2 YFSETQ. V lost 3 bases to trimming and J lost 8 bases; unmatched junction nucleotides: 6. The CDR3 covers 14 residues. CDR3 region: CASSSQGAGEKLFF. CDR3 DNA sequence: TGCGCCAGCAGCTCCCAGGGGGCTGGAGAAAAACTGTTTTTT.

This chain uses TRBV11-2 with TRBJ2-1; TRBD2 aligns across 10 bases. Trimming took 4 bases from V and 1 from J; bases not matched to a gene: 4. The germline gives CDR1 SGHAT, CDR2 FQNNGV. The CDR3 loop spans 16 amino acids. The CDR3, as DNA: TGTGCCAGCAGCTATCTAGCGGGGGATTCCTACAATGAGCAGTTCTTC. This translates into CASSYLAGDSYNEQFF.